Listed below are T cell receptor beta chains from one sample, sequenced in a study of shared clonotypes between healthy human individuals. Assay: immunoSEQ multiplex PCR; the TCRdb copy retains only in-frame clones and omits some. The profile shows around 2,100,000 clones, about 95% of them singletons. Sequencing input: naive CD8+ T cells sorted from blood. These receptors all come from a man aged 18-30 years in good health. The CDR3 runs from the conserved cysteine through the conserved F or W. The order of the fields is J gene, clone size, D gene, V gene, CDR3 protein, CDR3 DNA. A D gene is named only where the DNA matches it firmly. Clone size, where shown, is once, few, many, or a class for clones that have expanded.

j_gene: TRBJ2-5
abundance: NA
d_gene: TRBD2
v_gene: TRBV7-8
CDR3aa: CASSLVIAGVGQETQYF
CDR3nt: TGTGCCAGCAGCTTAGTAATAGCGGGAGTGGGCCAAGAGACCCAGTACTTC

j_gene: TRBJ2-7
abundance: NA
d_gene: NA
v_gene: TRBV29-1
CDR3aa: CSVETGLSYEQYF
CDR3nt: TGCAGCGTTGAGACAGGTCTGTCCTACGAGCAGTACTTC

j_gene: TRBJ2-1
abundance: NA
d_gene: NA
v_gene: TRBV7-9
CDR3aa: CASSFPQGSYNEQFF
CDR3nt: TGTGCCAGCAGCTTCCCACAGGGAAGCTACAATGAGCAGTTCTTC

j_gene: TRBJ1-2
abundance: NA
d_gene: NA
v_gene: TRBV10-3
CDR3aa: CAISESPGTNYGYTF
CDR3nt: TGTGCCATCAGTGAGTCTCCAGGGACTAACTATGGCTACACCTTC

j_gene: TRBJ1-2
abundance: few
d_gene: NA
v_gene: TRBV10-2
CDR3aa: CASSTGPGYGYTF
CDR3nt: TGCGCCAGCAGTACGGGGCCTGGATATGGCTACACCTTC

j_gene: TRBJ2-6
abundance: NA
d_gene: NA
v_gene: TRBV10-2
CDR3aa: CASTWDGLYSGANVLTF
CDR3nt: TGCGCCAGCACCTGGGACGGATTGTACTCTGGGGCCAACGTCCTGACTTTC

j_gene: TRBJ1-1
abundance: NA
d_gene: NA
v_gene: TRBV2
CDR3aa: CACLVGFMNTEAFF
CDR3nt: TGTGCCTGCCTTGTGGGCTTTATGAACACTGAAGCTTTCTTT

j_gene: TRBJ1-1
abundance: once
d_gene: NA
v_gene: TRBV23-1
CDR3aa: CPRGFRVLNTEAFF
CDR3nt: TGCCCCAGGGGTTTTCGGGTACTGAACACTGAAGCTTTCTTT

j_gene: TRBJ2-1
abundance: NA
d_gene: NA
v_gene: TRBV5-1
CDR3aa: CASSQGTSLNEQFF
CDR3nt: TGCGCCAGCAGCCAAGGGACTTCCCTAAATGAGCAGTTCTTC

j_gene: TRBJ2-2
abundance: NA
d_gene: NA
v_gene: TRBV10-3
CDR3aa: CAISDMGDTTGELFF
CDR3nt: TGTGCCATCAGTGACATGGGGGATACGACCGGGGAGCTGTTTTTT

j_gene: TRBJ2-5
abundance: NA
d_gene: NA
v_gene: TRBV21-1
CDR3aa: CASVCGEETQYF
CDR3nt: TGTGCCAGTGTCTGTGGGGAGGAGACCCAGTACTTC

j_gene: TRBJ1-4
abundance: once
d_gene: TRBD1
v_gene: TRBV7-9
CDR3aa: CASSPDRGIGKLFF
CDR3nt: TGTGCCAGCAGCCCAGACAGGGGAATCGGAAAACTGTTTTTT

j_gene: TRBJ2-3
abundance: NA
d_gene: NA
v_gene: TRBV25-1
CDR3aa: CASSAPTGADTQYF
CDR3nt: TGTGCCAGCAGTGCCCCCACCGGAGCGGATACGCAGTATTTT

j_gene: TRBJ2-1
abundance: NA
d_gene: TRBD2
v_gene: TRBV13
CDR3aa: CATPGTSGSANEQFF
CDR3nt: TGTGCCACCCCCGGGACTAGCGGGAGTGCGAATGAGCAGTTCTTC

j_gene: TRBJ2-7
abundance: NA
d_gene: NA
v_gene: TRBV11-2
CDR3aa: CASSLFWGPTYEQYF
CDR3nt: TGTGCCAGCAGCTTATTCTGGGGCCCAACCTACGAGCAGTACTTC

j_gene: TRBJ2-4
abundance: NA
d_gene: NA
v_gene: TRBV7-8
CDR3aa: CASSPDTLFTSGGAKNIQYF
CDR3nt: TGTGCCAGCAGCCCGGACACGTTATTTACCTCTGGGGGGGCCAAAAACATTCAGTACTTC

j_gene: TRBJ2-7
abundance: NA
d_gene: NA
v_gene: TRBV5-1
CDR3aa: CASTQGLEQYF
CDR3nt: TGCGCCAGCACCCAGGGGCTTGAGCAGTACTTC